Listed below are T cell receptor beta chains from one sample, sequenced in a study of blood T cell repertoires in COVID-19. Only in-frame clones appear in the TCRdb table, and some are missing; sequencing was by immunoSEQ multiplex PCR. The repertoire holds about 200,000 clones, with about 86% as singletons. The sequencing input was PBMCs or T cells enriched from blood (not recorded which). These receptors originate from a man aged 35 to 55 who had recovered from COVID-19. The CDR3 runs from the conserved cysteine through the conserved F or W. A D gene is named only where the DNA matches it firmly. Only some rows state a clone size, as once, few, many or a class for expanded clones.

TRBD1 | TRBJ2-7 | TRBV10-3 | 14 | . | CAISAGTGSYEQYF | TGTGCCATCAGCGCCGGGACAGGGTCCTACGAGCAGTACTTC
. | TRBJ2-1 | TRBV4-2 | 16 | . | CASSPPTGTKYNEQFF | TGTGCCAGCAGCCCCCCTACAGGGACTAAATACAATGAGCAGTTCTTC
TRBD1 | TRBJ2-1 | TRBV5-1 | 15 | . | CASSPPRTGGNEQFF | TGCGCCAGCAGCCCCCCAAGGACAGGGGGTAATGAGCAGTTCTTC
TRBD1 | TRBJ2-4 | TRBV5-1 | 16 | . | CASSFEGALAKNIQYF | TGCGCCAGCAGCTTTGAGGGGGCCCTAGCCAAAAACATTCAGTACTTC
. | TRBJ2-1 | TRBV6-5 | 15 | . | CATTYGGSSYNEQFF | TGTGCCACTACCTACGGGGGAAGCTCCTACAATGAGCAGTTCTTC
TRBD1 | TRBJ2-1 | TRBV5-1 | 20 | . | CASSLVGLDRGGSNYNEQFF | TGCGCCAGCAGCTTGGTAGGTTTGGACAGGGGTGGATCGAACTACAATGAGCAGTTCTTC
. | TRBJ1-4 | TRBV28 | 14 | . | CASTRVVANEKLFF | TGTGCCAGCACCAGGGTGGTAGCTAATGAAAAACTGTTTTTT
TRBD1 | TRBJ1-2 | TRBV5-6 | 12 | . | CATKGANYGYTF | TGTGCAACAAAGGGGGCGAACTATGGCTACACCTTC
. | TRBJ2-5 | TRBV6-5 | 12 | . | CASQQPQETQYF | TGTGCCAGCCAACAGCCCCAAGAGACCCAGTACTTC
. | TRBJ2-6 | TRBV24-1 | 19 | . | CATSDSHDQGTLGANVLTF | TGTGCCACCAGTGATTCTCATGACCAGGGCACGTTGGGGGCCAACGTCCTGACTTTC
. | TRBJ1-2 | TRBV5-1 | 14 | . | CASSYSGLAGGYTF | TGCGCCAGCAGCTATTCCGGCCTAGCGGGTGGCTACACCTTC
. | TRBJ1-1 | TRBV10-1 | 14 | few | CASSDGEANTEAFF | TGCGCCAGCAGTGACGGGGAGGCGAACACTGAAGCTTTCTTT
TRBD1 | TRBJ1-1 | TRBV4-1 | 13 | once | CASSLRDRQEAFF | TGCGCCAGCAGCCTTCGGGACAGGCAGGAAGCTTTCTTT
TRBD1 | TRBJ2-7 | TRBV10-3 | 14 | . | CATGQGVGSYEQYF | TGTGCCACCGGACAGGGGGTAGGGTCCTACGAGCAGTACTTC
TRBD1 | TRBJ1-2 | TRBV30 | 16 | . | CAWSHPLGDRVIGYTF | TGTGCCTGGAGTCATCCTCTGGGGGACAGGGTAATTGGCTACACCTTC
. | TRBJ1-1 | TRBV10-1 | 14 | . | CASSESIRGTEAFF | TGCGCCAGCAGTGAGTCGATCCGGGGCACTGAAGCTTTCTTT
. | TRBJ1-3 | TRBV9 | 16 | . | CASSVRGVISGNTIYF | TGTGCCAGCAGCGTACGGGGGGTTATCTCTGGAAACACCATATATTTT
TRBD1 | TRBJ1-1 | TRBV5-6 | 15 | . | CASSSKMTGDTEAFF | TGTGCCAGCAGCTCCAAGATGACAGGGGACACTGAAGCTTTCTTT
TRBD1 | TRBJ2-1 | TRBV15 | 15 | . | CATSRDRYTYNEQFF | TGTGCCACCAGCCGGGACAGGTACACCTACAATGAGCAGTTCTTC
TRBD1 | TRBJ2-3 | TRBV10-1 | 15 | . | CASSDSGQSTDTQYF | TGCGCCAGCAGTGACTCGGGACAGAGCACAGATACGCAGTATTTT
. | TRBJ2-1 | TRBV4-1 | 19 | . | CASSQGGGLQGSSYNEQFF | TGCGCCAGCAGCCAAGGGGGGGGTCTCCAGGGGAGCTCCTACAATGAGCAGTTCTTC
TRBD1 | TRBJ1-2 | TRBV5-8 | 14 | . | CASSRGQGAYGYTF | TGTGCCAGCAGCCGCGGACAGGGGGCGTATGGCTACACCTTC
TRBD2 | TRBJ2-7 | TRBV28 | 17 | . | CASSTSWGLAGLAEQYF | TGTGCCAGCAGTACGAGCTGGGGGCTAGCGGGTCTTGCCGAGCAGTACTTC
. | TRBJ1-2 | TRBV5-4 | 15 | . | CASSLGHRDTSGYTF | TGTGCCAGCAGCTTGGGCCACCGGGACACATCAGGCTACACCTTC
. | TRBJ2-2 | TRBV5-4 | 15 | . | CASSLAGINTGELFF | TGTGCCAGCAGCTTGGCGGGGATCAACACCGGGGAGCTGTTTTTT
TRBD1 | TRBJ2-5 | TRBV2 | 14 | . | CASRRTGFGETQYF | TGTGCCAGCAGGCGGACAGGGTTTGGTGAGACCCAGTACTTC
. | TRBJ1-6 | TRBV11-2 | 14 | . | CASNGGFWNSPLHF | TGTGCCAGTAATGGGGGGTTTTGGAATTCACCCCTCCACTTT
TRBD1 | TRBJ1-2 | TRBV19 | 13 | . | CASNDRGNYGYTF | TGTGCCAGTAACGACAGGGGGAACTATGGCTACACCTTC
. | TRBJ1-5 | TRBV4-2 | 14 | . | CASSERQDNQPQHF | TGTGCCAGCAGCGAGAGACAGGACAATCAGCCCCAGCATTTT
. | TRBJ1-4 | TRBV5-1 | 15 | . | CASSLYTAVNEKLFF | TGCGCCAGCAGCTTGTATACAGCTGTTAATGAAAAACTGTTTTTT
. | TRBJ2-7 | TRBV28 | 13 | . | CASTPLSSYEQYF | TGTGCCAGCACCCCCCTCAGCTCCTACGAGCAGTACTTC
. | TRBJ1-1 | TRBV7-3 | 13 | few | CASGRDRGTEAFF | TGTGCCAGCGGTCGGGATCGGGGCACTGAAGCTTTCTTT
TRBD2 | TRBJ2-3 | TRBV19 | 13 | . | CASRGLSTDTQYF | TGTGCCAGTAGGGGACTAAGCACAGATACGCAGTATTTT
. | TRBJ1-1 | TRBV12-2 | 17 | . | CASRAGLWRLLRREAFF | TGTGCAAGTCGCGCAGGGCTCTGGCGATTATTACGGCGTGAAGCTTTCTTT
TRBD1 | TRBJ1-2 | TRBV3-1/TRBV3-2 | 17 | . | CASRGVPRDSEPYGYTF | TGTGCCAGCAGAGGGGTACCCCGGGACAGCGAACCCTATGGCTACACCTTC
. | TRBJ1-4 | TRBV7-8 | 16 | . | CASSLASGRANEKLFF | TGTGCCAGCAGCTTAGCGTCGGGGAGGGCTAATGAAAAACTGTTTTTT
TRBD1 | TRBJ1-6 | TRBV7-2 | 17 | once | CASSLARTGGRNSPLHF | TGTGCCAGCAGCTTAGCCCGGACAGGAGGGAGAAATTCACCCCTCCACTTT
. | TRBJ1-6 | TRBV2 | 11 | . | CASSVNGPLHF | TGTGCCAGCAGCGTTAACGGGCCCCTCCACTTT
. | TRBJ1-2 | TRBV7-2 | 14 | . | CASRLGGQIYGYTF | TGTGCCAGCAGGTTGGGTGGACAGATATATGGCTACACCTTC
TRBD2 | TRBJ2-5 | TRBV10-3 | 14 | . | CAAGLGGMQETQYF | TGTGCCGCGGGACTAGGGGGGATGCAAGAGACCCAGTACTTC
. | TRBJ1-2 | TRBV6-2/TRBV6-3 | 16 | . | CASSYYRQEFGYGYTF | TGTGCCAGCAGTTACTACAGACAGGAATTTGGCTATGGCTACACCTTC
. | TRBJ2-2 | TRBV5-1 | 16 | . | CASRTSVASNTGELFF | TGCGCCAGCAGAACGTCGGTCGCCTCGAACACCGGGGAGCTGTTTTTT
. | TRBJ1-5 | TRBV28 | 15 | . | CASSSDMAGNQPQHF | TGTGCCAGCAGTTCCGACATGGCAGGCAATCAGCCCCAGCATTTT
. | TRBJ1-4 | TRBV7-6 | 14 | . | CASSPEGYSGKLFF | TGTGCCAGCAGCCCCGAGGGATACTCCGGAAAACTGTTTTTT
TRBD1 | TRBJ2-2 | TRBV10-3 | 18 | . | CAISERTGDFGNTGELFF | TGTGCCATCAGTGAGCGGACAGGGGACTTTGGTAACACCGGGGAGCTGTTTTTT